The next 13 T cell receptor beta chains were all read from a single sample in a study of T cell changes during pregnancy in multiple sclerosis. The method was immunoSEQ multiplex PCR; TCRdb's version includes in-frame clones alone and lacks a portion of them. This sample has tens of thousands of clones, with roughly 92% found just once. The sample was CD8+ T cells from peripheral blood mononuclear cells, taken in the third trimester of pregnancy. The receptors were sampled from a female donor in good health, enrolled as a control in a pregnancy study.

This rearrangement joins TRBV30 to TRBJ2-7; TRBD2 agrees at 10 bases. Trimming took 7 bases from V and 0 from J; bases not matched to a gene: 3. Germline values: CDR1 GTSNPN, CDR2 SVGIG (reference sequence). This CDR3 is built from 13 residues. The DNA for the CDR3 is TGTGCCTTTAGCGGGGGGAGCTCCTACGAGCAGTACTTC. It translates to CAFSGGSSYEQYF.

This chain links TRBV10-3 with TRBJ2-3; tentative D call: TRBD2 (5 bases). The length of the CDR3 is 12 residues. The germline V gene has CDR1 ENHRY and CDR2 SYGVKD. DNA of the CDR3: TGTGTGAGTAGCGAAAGCACAGATACGCAGTATTTT. Encoded protein: CVSSESTDTQYF.

J is TRBJ2-1 and V is TRBV7-6; D may be TRBD1 (5 bases). Trimming cost V 1 base and J 8 bases, with 6 bases left between them. Germline V gives CDR1 SGHVS, CDR2 FNYEAQ. This CDR3 has 12 amino acids. As DNA, the CDR3 is TGTGCCAGCAGCTTAGTAGGGGATGAGCAGTTCTTC. Translating gives CASSLVGDEQFF.

This clone was seen just once. V gene TRBV27 combines with J gene TRBJ1-2; the D is unclear. V was clipped by 4 bases and J by 5 bases, with 14 bases between them. Germline CDR1 and CDR2: MNHEY and SMNVEV (reference sequence). The CDR3 has 14 amino acids. The DNA of the CDR3 is TGTGCCAGCAGTTCGCGCGGGGTTGGATATGGCTACACCTTC. It codes for CASSSRGVGYGYTF.

The chain links TRBV9 to TRBJ1-1; 8 bases map to TRBD1. The junction had 9 bases not matched to a gene; V was cut back by 0 bases and J by 5 bases. Germline values: CDR1 SGDLS, CDR2 YYNGEE. The CDR3 spans 16 residues. The CDR3 spells CASSVDGRGQGTEAFF. The CDR3 coding sequence is TGTGCCAGCAGCGTAGATGGCAGGGGGCAGGGGACTGAAGCTTTCTTT.

The gene calls are TRBV29-1 and TRBJ1-2; D is ambiguous. This CDR3 has 14 residues. Germline V gene data show CDR1 as SQVTM and CDR2 as ANQGSEA. V lost 3 bases and J lost 4, with 15 bases in between. The CDR3 DNA sequence: TGCAGCGTTGATATCGAGGGATTGGTCTATGGCTACACCTTC. Its protein product is CSVDIEGLVYGYTF.

CDR3 region: CTSSQDHRGLNTEAFF. Written as DNA, the CDR3 is TGCACCAGCAGCCAAGACCACAGGGGGCTGAACACTGAAGCTTTCTTT. This chain uses TRBV1 with TRBJ1-1; the tabulated D call, TRBD1, remains unverified against the DNA. TRBV1 is recorded as a pseudogene. CDR3 size: 16 residues.

V usage is TRBV7-8 and J usage is TRBJ1-1; the match to TRBD1 covers 7 bases. The germline gives CDR1 SGHVS, CDR2 FQNEAQ. V was clipped by 1 base and J by 4 bases; unmatched bases: 3. The CDR3 loop spans 14 amino acids. The CDR3 DNA sequence: TGTGCCAGCAGCTTAGGACAGGGTACCACTGAAGCTTTCTTT. This sequence encodes CASSLGQGTTEAFF.

This clone was counted only a few times. CDR3 region: CASGGQGNTEAFF. In DNA form, the CDR3 reads TGTGCCAGCGGGGGACAGGGGAACACTGAAGCTTTCTTT. J is TRBJ1-1 and V is TRBV2; 9 positions match TRBD1. The germline CDR1 and CDR2 sequences are SNHLY and FYNNEI. The CDR3 is 13 amino acids. The V segment lost 8 bases and the J segment 1 base; nucleotides outside the gene matches: 2.

The chain combines TRBV6-5 with TRBJ1-2; 7 positions agree with TRBD1. The CDR3 totals 15 residues. Germline V lookup: CDR1 MNHEY, CDR2 SVGAGI. Trimming at V came to 6 bases and at J to 3 bases, leaving 10 bases not matched to a gene. CDR3 sequence: CASSAQGGADYGYTF. CDR3 in DNA: TGTGCCAGCAGCGCACAAGGGGGCGCAGACTATGGCTACACCTTC.

V gene TRBV10-3 combines with J gene TRBJ1-2, with TRBD1 as a possible D gene (6 bases). Germline lookup yields CDR1 ENHRY and CDR2 SYGVKD. V shed 10 bases and J shed 0 bases, with 21 bases lying between them. This CDR3 region has 16 residues. The CDR3 nucleotides read TGTGCCACAATACAGGGACCATCCGAACCTAACTATGGCTACACCTTC. This codes for CATIQGPSEPNYGYTF.

V usage is TRBV30 and J usage is TRBJ2-2; D gene unclear. Trimming left V 0 bases short and J 7 bases short, with 6 bases between. CDR1 is GTSNPN and CDR2 is SVGIG in the germline V gene (reference sequence). The CDR3 has 12 amino acids. This chain's CDR3 is CAWSVARGELFF. The CDR3 nucleotides read TGTGCCTGGAGTGTAGCGCGCGGGGAGCTGTTTTTT. The full variable domain, rest sourced from reference TRBV30 and TRBJ2-2, is SQTIHQWPATLVQPVGSPLSLECTVEGTSNPNLYWYRQAAGRGLQLLFYSVGIGQISSEVPQNLSASRPQDRQFILSSKKLLLSDSGFYLCAWSVARGELFFGEGSRLTVL.

The J gene is TRBJ2-7, the V gene TRBV5-4; TRBD2 matches 7 bases. CDR1 and CDR2 from the germline V gene are SGHNT and YYREEE (reference sequence). The J segment lost 0 bases and the V segment lost 6 bases, leaving 6 bases of the junction unmatched. CDR3 length: 14 amino acids. The CDR3 loop reads CASKPSGDSYEQYF. For the CDR3, the DNA is TGTGCCAGCAAACCCAGCGGGGACTCCTACGAGCAGTACTTC.